The 18 T cell receptor beta chains given below trace back to one sample, sequenced in a study of blood T cells in healthy people across ages. A second PCR of about 7 to 12 cycles used a sample-barcoded 5' primer and a J-beta primer mix. Via MiXCR, TCRdb re-called the 5' RACE reads, giving one row per CDR3 protein. Seen here are fewer than 750,000 distinct CDR3 sequences, about 51% observed once, and the top ten hold approximately 13%. Sequencing was carried out using blood. The receptor source for this set is an elderly woman in good health.

The V call is TRBV6-2 or TRBV6-3, the J call TRBJ2-3; D unresolved. The CDR3 covers 14 residues. Trimming cost V 6 bases and J 0 bases, with 10 bases left between them. The germline gives CDR1 MNHEY, CDR2 SVGEGT. The CDR3: CASSRPDSTDTQYF. The CDR3 DNA is TGTGCCAGCAGCAGGCCCGACAGCACAGATACGCAGTATTTT.

The CDR3 bases are TGTGCCAGCAGCAAGAGATTTGAGGTTCAGGAGCAGTACTTC. Translating gives CASSKRFEVQEQYF. The rearrangement uses TRBV9 and TRBJ2-5; D is undetermined. In germline, CDR1 is SGDLS, CDR2 YYNGEE. The CDR3 is made up of 14 amino acids. Trimming took off 4 bases at V and 11 bases at J, with 21 bases between the two ends.

The rearrangement uses TRBV6-6 and TRBJ1-2; TRBD1 is a possible D gene (6 bases). The germline V gene has CDR1 MNHNY and CDR2 SVGAGI (reference sequence). This CDR3 region has 14 residues. V lost 6 bases and J lost 7, with 18 bases in between. CDR3 coding DNA: TGTGCCAGCAGCTCGGGACGAAGGGGGACTGGCTACACCTTC. It translates to CASSSGRRGTGYTF.

V is TRBV4-1 and J is TRBJ1-2; TRBD1 is a possible D gene (6 bases). Germline values: CDR1 MGHRA, CDR2 YSYEKL. This CDR3 is 15 amino acids long. V lost 1 base and J lost 3, with 12 bases in between. The CDR3 loop is CASSQAPGADYGYTF. CDR3 bases: TGCGCCAGCAGCCAAGCCCCAGGGGCGGACTATGGCTACACCTTC.

J is TRBJ2-3 and V is TRBV6-4, with D unresolved. The CDR3 runs 14 residues. V shed 5 bases and J shed 2 bases, with 11 bases lying between them. The V gene's germline CDR1 is MRHNA and CDR2 SNTAGT. The CDR3 sequence is CASSSDPDTDTQYF. DNA for the CDR3: TGTGCCAGCAGTTCGGACCCCGACACAGATACGCAGTATTTT.

In its sample, this clonotype was seen a few times. This chain joins TRBV20-1 and TRBJ2-7; D may be TRBD1 (6 bases). The J call may be in error: the DNA end matches TRBJ2-5 better. Germline V CDR1 and CDR2: DFQATT, SNEGSKA (reference sequence). This CDR3 spans 13 amino acids. The chain's CDR3 is CSAIRGRGETQYF. CDR3 sequence (DNA): TGCAGTGCGATCAGGGGTCGCGGGGAGACCCAGTACTTC.

Concerning this clonotype: With a much larger clone just one base away, this may be a read error. The gene calls are TRBV5-1 and TRBJ1-2; no reliable D call. V lost 3 bases and J lost 7, with 13 bases in between. The V gene's germline CDR1 is SGHRS and CDR2 YFSETQ. The CDR3 totals 13 residues. CDR3 coding DNA: TGCGCCAGCAGCTGGTATGATCGCGGTGGCTACACCTTC. Encoded protein: CASSWYDRGGYTF.

With regard to this clonotype: At one boundary the junction diverges from the germline segment, which might be a read error. The rearrangement uses TRBV6-5 and TRBJ2-6; D tentatively reads TRBD1 or TRBD2 (5 bases each). Germline CDR1 MNHEY, CDR2 SVGAGI. CDR3 length equals 15 residues. The CDR3 DNA sequence: TGTGCCAGCAGCGACCGGAGCTCTGGGACCAACGCCCTGACTTTC. Its translation is CASSDRSSGTNALTF.

This clonotype was seen ten or more times. The V call is TRBV7-9, the J call TRBJ2-1; 7 bases map to TRBD2. This CDR3 has 15 residues. Germline V gene lookup returns CDR1 SEHNR and CDR2 FQNEAQ (reference sequence). Trimming removed 2 bases from V and 1 base from J; junction bases left unmatched: 2. CDR3 loop: CASSLNSGSYNEQFF. DNA of the CDR3: TGTGCCAGCAGCTTAAATAGCGGGTCCTACAATGAGCAGTTCTTC.

The chain recombines TRBV4-2 with TRBJ2-1; 14 bases are shared with TRBD2. There are 17 residues in the CDR3. Germline-derived CDR1 and CDR2 are LGHNA and YNFKEQ. V dropped 1 base and J dropped 10; count of bases not matched to a gene: 9. The CDR3 DNA sequence: TGTGCCAGCAGCCAAGGAAGTGGGACTAGCGGGGGAGACGAGCAGTTCTTC. Amino acids: CASSQGSGTSGGDEQFF.

This clonotype was detected many times. The J gene is TRBJ2-7, the V gene TRBV3-1, with unresolved D. CDR3 size: 15 residues. Germline CDR1 and CDR2: LGHDT and YNNKEL (reference sequence). V was pared by 2 bases and J by 3 bases, with 14 bases between. CDR3 coding DNA: TGTGCCAGCAGCCAACAGTCCAGACCTAGCTACGAGCAGTACTTC. The encoded protein is CASSQQSRPSYEQYF.

J is TRBJ1-1 and V is TRBV27; perhaps TRBD1 as D (5 bases). Deletions cut 0 bases from V and 0 bases from J, with 11 bases between. Germline V gene lookup returns CDR1 MNHEY and CDR2 SMNVEV (reference sequence). The CDR3 length is 16 residues. The CDR3 bases are TGTGCCAGCAGTTTATCGGAGCAGGGCCTGAACACTGAAGCTTTCTTT. Its translation: CASSLSEQGLNTEAFF.

The V and J genes are TRBV20-1 and TRBJ2-3; D may correspond to TRBD1 or TRBD2 (6 bases each). Germline V lookup: CDR1 DFQATT, CDR2 SNEGSKA (reference sequence). This CDR3 is 14 amino acids long. V lost 3 bases and J 0 bases, leaving 10 bases between the germline ends. CDR3 residues: CSASGGISTDTQYF. In DNA, the CDR3 is TGCAGTGCTAGCGGGGGCATTAGCACAGATACGCAGTATTTT.

This clonotype has a count of ten or more. The rearrangement links TRBV3-1 to TRBJ1-1, with D unresolved. In germline, CDR1 is LGHDT, CDR2 YNNKEL (reference sequence). The V and J ends lost 2 bases and 12 bases respectively, with 10 bases between them. The CDR3 is 11 amino acids. The CDR3: CASSQRQKTFF. In DNA, the CDR3 is TGTGCCAGCAGCCAAAGGCAAAAAACTTTCTTT.

The chain carries TRBV18 and TRBJ2-1; the D call may be TRBD1 or TRBD2 (5 bases each). Trimming left V 3 bases short and J 5 bases short, with 20 bases between. The CDR3 is 17 amino acids. Germline V gene sequence: CDR1 KGHSH, CDR2 LQKENI. This chain's CDR3 is CASSPTNGAPKDNEQFF. Here the CDR3 DNA reads TGTGCCAGCTCACCTACGAACGGGGCTCCAAAAGACAATGAGCAGTTCTTC.

The chain combines TRBV10-1 with TRBJ2-1, with 7 positions matching TRBD2. This CDR3 is built from 14 residues. In germline, CDR1 is WNHNN, CDR2 SYGVQD (reference sequence). V dropped 2 bases and J dropped 8; count of bases not matched to a gene: 6. This CDR3 reads CASSEKWGGDEQFF. The CDR3 DNA is TGCGCCAGCAGTGAGAAGTGGGGGGGGGATGAGCAGTTCTTC.

Turning to this clonotype: With a much larger clone just one base away, this may be a read error. The V and J genes are TRBV9 and TRBJ2-3; unclear D gene. The CDR3 has 14 amino acids. V was trimmed by 4 bases and J by 0 bases, leaving 9 bases between them. CDR1 SGDLS and CDR2 YYNGEE come from the germline V gene. CDR3 sequence reads: CASSSHISTDTQYF. The CDR3, as DNA: TGTGCCAGCAGCAGTCATATTAGCACAGATACGCAGTATTTT. The whole variable domain, remainder taken from reference TRBV9 and TRBJ2-3, is DSGVTQTPKHLITATGQRVTLRCSPRSGDLSVYWYQQSLDQGLQFLIQYYNGEERAKGNILERFSAQQFPDLHSELNLSSLELGDSALYFCASSSHISTDTQYFGPGTRLTVL.

The rearrangement links TRBV29-1 to TRBJ1-5; 7 bases map to TRBD1. Trimming cost V 1 base and J 8 bases; bases outside gene matches: 5. Germline-derived CDR1 and CDR2 are SQVTM and ANQGSEA. The CDR3 has 13 amino acids. CDR3 residues: CSVEGYRGEPQHF. CDR3 sequence (DNA): TGCAGCGTTGAAGGCTACAGGGGAGAGCCCCAGCATTTT.